These 10 T cell receptor beta chains originate from one sample sequenced in a study of blood T cell repertoires in COVID-19. The assay was immunoSEQ multiplex PCR, and TCRdb's table has in-frame clones only and misses some. Found here are 70,000 to 75,000 clones, about four fifths of them singletons; the top ten hold approximately 22%. Source material: peripheral blood. The receptor source for this set is a woman in her 70s with acute or convalescent COVID-19.

The chain is built from TRBV19 and TRBJ1-4, with a possible D match to TRBD1 (6 bases). The CDR3 has 17 amino acids. Germline V gene data show CDR1 as LNHDA and CDR2 as SQIVND (reference sequence). V lost 5 bases to trimming and J lost 2 bases, with 18 bases between them. CDR3 loop: CASSPLRGRSTNEKLFF. For the CDR3, the DNA is TGTGCCAGTAGTCCGCTCAGGGGAAGGTCGACTAATGAAAAACTGTTTTTT. Filled out from reference TRBV19 and TRBJ1-4, the complete variable domain reads DGGITQSPKYLFRKEGQNVTLSCEQNLNHDAMYWYRQDPGQGLRLIYYSQIVNDFQKGDIAEGYSVSREKKESFPLTVTSAQKNPTAFYLCASSPLRGRSTNEKLFFGSGTQLSVL.

CDR3 residues: CASSPYRQGSSGYTF. The CDR3 DNA reads TGTGCCAGCAGTCCTTACCGACAGGGATCGTCGGGCTACACCTTC. The gene calls are TRBV6-4 and TRBJ1-2; TRBD1 agrees at 7 bases. With V trimmed by 5 bases and J by 8 bases, 14 bases remained unmatched. This CDR3 is built from 15 residues. CDR1 is MRHNA, CDR2 SNTAGT, per germline.

This clone was recorded only once. This chain connects TRBV19 to TRBJ2-7; 7 positions agree with TRBD2. This CDR3 spans 14 amino acids. The germline V gene encodes CDR1 LNHDA and CDR2 SQIVND (reference sequence). V trimming: 3 bases; J trimming: 8 bases; junction bases outside the gene matches: 10. CDR3 nucleotides: TGTGCCAGTAGTATTGTAGCGGGCGTCAGGCAGCAGTACTTC. Protein: CASSIVAGVRQQYF.

The chain employs TRBV7-2 and TRBJ2-1; D perhaps matches TRBD2 (6 bases). The CDR3 loop spans 14 amino acids. Trimming took 2 bases from V and 9 from J, leaving 14 bases between them. Looked up from germline, CDR1 is SGHTA and CDR2 is FQGNSA. Here the CDR3 reads CASSLRTGESEQFF. As DNA, the CDR3 is TGTGCCAGCAGCTTAAGGACGGGAGAAAGTGAGCAGTTCTTC.

V is TRBV18 and J is TRBJ1-5; the D gene is possibly TRBD1 (6 bases). Deletions cut 4 bases from V and 2 bases from J, with 9 bases between. Germline V gene lookup returns CDR1 KGHSH and CDR2 LQKENI. The CDR3 totals 14 residues. CDR3 sequence reads: CASSQGVGNQPQHF. In DNA form, the CDR3 reads TGTGCCAGCTCACAGGGGGTTGGCAATCAGCCCCAGCATTTT.

The chain has TRBV9 and TRBJ2-1, with D perhaps matching TRBD1 (6 bases). This CDR3 has 15 residues. Germline V lookup: CDR1 SGDLS, CDR2 YYNGEE. V was pared by 4 bases and J by 4 bases, with 15 bases between. The DNA of the CDR3 is TGTGCCAGCAGCTCGGACAGTCTCGGGTACAATGAGCAGTTCTTC. Translated: CASSSDSLGYNEQFF.

V and J are TRBV29-1 and TRBJ2-1; D unresolved. V was shortened by 5 bases and J by 3 bases, with 8 bases between the two germline ends. Germline CDR1 reads SQVTM; CDR2 reads ANQGSEA. The CDR3 covers 12 residues. CDR3 sequence reads: CSVRANYNEQFF. DNA of the CDR3: TGCAGCGTTCGTGCGAACTACAATGAGCAGTTCTTC.

The genes are TRBV19 and TRBJ2-1; D perhaps matches TRBD1 (6 bases). V was cut by 3 bases and J by 3 bases, with 18 bases left in between. In germline, CDR1 is LNHDA, CDR2 SQIVND (reference sequence). The CDR3 loop spans 17 amino acids. CDR3 loop: CASSIPNRQAGYNEQFF. CDR3 bases: TGTGCCAGTAGTATCCCCAACCGACAGGCTGGCTACAATGAGCAGTTCTTC.

The V call is TRBV11-2, the J call TRBJ1-2; TRBD1 matches 7 bases. From germline, CDR1 is SGHAT and CDR2 FQNNGV. This CDR3 spans 15 amino acids. V trimming: 2 bases; J trimming: 1 base; junction bases outside the gene matches: 4. The CDR3 reads CASSLQQGINYGYTF. DNA of the CDR3: TGTGCCAGCAGCTTACAACAGGGGATTAACTATGGCTACACCTTC. Full variable domain (remainder filled in from reference TRBV11-2 and TRBJ1-2): EAGVAQSPRYKIIEKRQSVAFWCNPISGHATLYWYQQILGQGPKLLIQFQNNGVVDDSQLPKDRFSAERLKGVDSTLKIQPAKLEDSAVYLCASSLQQGINYGYTFGSGTRLTVV.

V and J are TRBV19 and TRBJ2-6; tentative D call: TRBD2 (5 bases). The germline V gene has CDR1 LNHDA and CDR2 SQIVND (reference sequence). This CDR3 contains 15 residues. Trimming removed 8 bases at V and 3 bases at J, with 14 bases between. CDR3 residues: CASSPGIIGANVLTF. CDR3 in DNA: TGTGCCAGTTCTCCCGGGATTATTGGGGCCAACGTCCTGACTTTC.